A single sample gave rise to the 7 T cell receptor beta chains below, sequenced in a study of blood T cell repertoires in COVID-19. Sequenced by immunoSEQ multiplex PCR; TCRdb stores in-frame clones only, minus some. Seen here are 130,000 or so clones, approximately 89% observed once, and the top ten hold 4.3%. The sequenced material came from peripheral blood. These receptors originate from a human donor in a cohort sampled during active COVID-19.

The gene calls are TRBV9 and TRBJ2-3, with 7 bases aligning to TRBD2. J lost 4 bases, V lost 4 bases, and 12 bases had no gene match. The CDR3 has 16 amino acids. CDR1 and CDR2 from the germline V gene are SGDLS and YYNGEE. CDR3 in DNA: TGTGCCAGCAGCCCCCGGGGAGGGGCCACCTCAGATACGCAGTATTTT. Translated: CASSPRGGATSDTQYF. Combining the CDR3 with reference TRBV9 and TRBJ2-3 gives the whole variable domain DSGVTQTPKHLITATGQRVTLRCSPRSGDLSVYWYQQSLDQGLQFLIQYYNGEERAKGNILERFSAQQFPDLHSELNLSSLELGDSALYFCASSPRGGATSDTQYFGPGTRLTVL.

The chain recombines TRBV7-8 with TRBJ2-3, with TRBD2 as a possible D gene (6 bases). V lost 5 bases to trimming and J lost 7 bases, with 16 bases between them. In germline, CDR1 is SGHVS, CDR2 FQNEAQ. The CDR3 contains 14 residues. The CDR3 sequence is CASSAAGGPNTQYF. The DNA for the CDR3 is TGTGCCAGCAGCGCCGCTGGAGGGCCTAATACGCAGTATTTT.

The chain is built from TRBV10-2 and TRBJ2-1; no firm D call. Germline loops: CDR1 WSHSY, CDR2 SAAADI. Trimming took off 0 bases at V and 3 bases at J, with 6 bases between the two ends. The CDR3 has 14 residues. The CDR3, as DNA: TGCGCCAGCAGTGAGTCGTACAGCTACAATGAGCAGTTCTTC. Translation: CASSESYSYNEQFF.

This clone showed up just a few times. The chain employs TRBV2 and TRBJ1-1; D possibly corresponds to TRBD1 (6 bases). The CDR3 has 13 residues. V was clipped by 2 bases and J by 6 bases, with 10 bases between them. Germline lookup yields CDR1 SNHLY and CDR2 FYNNEI. The CDR3 region has the DNA TGTGCCAGCAGTGAATATACAGGGCCTGAAGCTTTCTTT. This translates into CASSEYTGPEAFF.

This chain joins TRBV2 and TRBJ1-4; perhaps TRBD1 as D (5 bases). Trimming stripped 2 bases from V and 11 bases from J, with 9 bases between. The CDR3 loop spans 12 amino acids. The germline CDR1 and CDR2 sequences are SNHLY and FYNNEI. CDR3 sequence reads: CASSEISGKLFF. The CDR3 DNA follows: TGTGCCAGCAGTGAAATTTCAGGGAAACTGTTTTTT.

This chain joins TRBV5-6 and TRBJ1-2; TRBD1 might be the D (6 bases). The CDR3 has 15 amino acids. Germline V gene lookup returns CDR1 SGHDT and CDR2 YYEEEE. Trimming removed 0 bases at V and 8 bases at J, with 17 bases between. CDR3 sequence reads: CASSLAGTPNRGYTF. DNA for the CDR3: TGTGCCAGCAGCTTGGCCGGGACACCCAATAGGGGCTACACCTTC.

The J gene is TRBJ1-5, the V gene TRBV5-6, with 7 bases identical to TRBD1. The V gene end was trimmed by 4 bases and the J gene end by 4 bases; junction bases not matched to a gene: 11. CDR3 length: 16 amino acids. Germline V gene lookup returns CDR1 SGHDT and CDR2 YYEEEE. The CDR3 spells CASSHGDSGGNQPQHF. CDR3 nucleotides: TGTGCCAGCAGCCACGGGGACAGCGGGGGTAATCAGCCCCAGCATTTT.